One and the same sample provided the 19 T cell receptor beta chains below, sequenced in a study of cytotoxic CD8 clonotypes in ibrutinib-treated CLL. Clones were sequenced by immunoSEQ multiplex PCR, and TCRdb holds only the in-frame ones, with some missing. The data show about 200,000 clones, about four fifths seen once. The sequencing used PBMCs, collected after 12 months of ibrutinib treatment. The receptor set was obtained from a human donor with chronic lymphocytic leukemia.

V and J are TRBV11-3 and TRBJ1-1, with D hard to call. V gave up 5 bases and J gave up 5 bases, with 12 bases separating them. Germline V lookup: CDR1 SGHNT, CDR2 YENEEA. The CDR3 has 13 amino acids. CDR3: CASSDRPETEAFF. The CDR3 nucleotides read TGTGCCAGCAGCGACCGCCCGGAAACTGAAGCTTTCTTT.

The chain uses TRBV9 and TRBJ2-3, with a weak D call TRBD1 (6 bases). V gave up 0 bases and J gave up 9 bases, with 14 bases separating them. The CDR3 sequence is 14 residues long. Germline CDR1 SGDLS, CDR2 YYNGEE. The CDR3 nucleotides read TGTGCCAGCAGCGTAGGGGTGGGGGCCGTCACGCAGTATTTT. Translation: CASSVGVGAVTQYF.

The chain carries TRBV27 and TRBJ1-1; D is possibly TRBD1 (6 bases). Germline V gene sequence: CDR1 MNHEY, CDR2 SMNVEV (reference sequence). CDR3 length equals 13 residues. Trimming removed 3 bases at V and 6 bases at J, with 11 bases between. CDR3 bases: TGTGCCAGCAGTTTCAAGGGGGTGGCTGAAGCTTTCTTT. Its protein is CASSFKGVAEAFF.

This chain links TRBV4-1 with TRBJ2-1, with D perhaps being TRBD1 or TRBD2 (5 bases each). CDR3 length: 17 residues. Germline V gene sequence: CDR1 MGHRA, CDR2 YSYEKL. V was clipped by 4 bases and J by 7 bases, with 23 bases between them. Here the CDR3 reads CASSLKPPGPWSNEQFF. CDR3 DNA sequence: TGCGCCAGCAGCCTGAAGCCCCCGGGGCCTTGGTCAAATGAGCAGTTCTTC.

This clone appeared a single time. The chain joins TRBV6-5 to TRBJ1-6; 7 bases agree with TRBD1. The V gene's germline CDR1 is MNHEY and CDR2 SVGAGI. There are 15 residues in the CDR3. After removal of 2 bases from V and 9 bases from J, the junction contained 7 bases not matched to a gene. The CDR3 sequence: CASSYAGTASSPLHF. Written as DNA, the CDR3 is TGTGCCAGCAGTTACGCCGGGACAGCAAGTTCACCCCTCCACTTT.

This clone has more than one count but fewer than ten. The chain couples TRBV2 to TRBJ2-4, with D maybe TRBD1 (6 bases). Germline V gene lookup returns CDR1 SNHLY and CDR2 FYNNEI. V lost 4 bases and J 6 bases, leaving 13 bases between the germline ends. The CDR3 totals 14 residues. The CDR3 DNA reads as TGTGCCAGCAGTGGACAGGCCGGACTAAACATTCAGTACTTC. It translates to CASSGQAGLNIQYF. The variable domain in full, completed from reference TRBV2 and TRBJ2-4, reads EPEVTQTPSHQVTQMGQEVILRCVPISNHLYFYWYRQILGQKVEFLVSFYNNEISEKSEIFDDQFSVERPDGSNFTLKIRSTKLEDSAMYFCASSGQAGLNIQYFGAGTRLSVL.

This clone was observed once. This sequence joins TRBV29-1 and TRBJ2-1; TRBD2 matches 9 bases. The CDR3 contains 19 residues. Germline CDR1 and CDR2: SQVTM and ANQGSEA. V was clipped by 0 bases and J by 6 bases; unmatched bases: 18. The DNA for the CDR3 is TGCAGCGTTGAAGATTTAACTAGCGGGCGGTCTGCTCTCCTCAATGAGCAGTTCTTC. This codes for CSVEDLTSGRSALLNEQFF.

The chain employs TRBV7-8 and TRBJ2-7; 7 bases align to TRBD1. V shed 5 bases, J shed 7 bases, and the junction held 14 bases outside the gene matches. CDR3 length: 15 amino acids. Germline loops: CDR1 SGHVS, CDR2 FQNEAQ. CDR3 sequence reads: CASSPQQGYGGEQYF. The CDR3, as DNA: TGTGCCAGCAGCCCGCAACAGGGGTACGGTGGGGAGCAGTACTTC.

The chain employs TRBV5-1 and TRBJ1-1; D not resolved. The CDR3 runs 16 residues. Looked up from germline, CDR1 is SGHRS and CDR2 is YFSETQ. Trimming took off 0 bases at V and 0 bases at J, with 12 bases between the two ends. CDR3 loop: CASSLVGSYMNTEAFF. The CDR3 nucleotides read TGCGCCAGCAGCTTGGTGGGCAGTTACATGAACACTGAAGCTTTCTTT.

The CDR3 DNA follows: TGTGCCAGCAGCTTAGGCCTCAGAGATACGCAGTATTTT. It is translated as CASSLGLRDTQYF. V usage is TRBV11-2 and J usage is TRBJ2-3; D uncertain. The CDR3 totals 13 residues. CDR1 SGHAT and CDR2 FQNNGV come from the germline V gene. V lost 1 base, J lost 5 bases, and 7 bases lay in between.

The rearrangement uses TRBV27 and TRBJ1-5; no clear D gene. The germline gives CDR1 MNHEY, CDR2 SMNVEV (reference sequence). This CDR3 contains 14 residues. Trimming took off 3 bases at V and 4 bases at J, with 10 bases between the two ends. The CDR3 coding sequence is TGTGCCAGCAGTTTTATCGGACGGAATCAGCCCCAGCATTTT. This translates into CASSFIGRNQPQHF.

This chain connects TRBV9 to TRBJ1-3; D gene ambiguous. The CDR3 consists of 16 residues. Germline CDR1 and CDR2: SGDLS and YYNGEE. Trimming shortened V by 4 bases and J by 3 bases, and 17 bases separated the two germline ends. Here the CDR3 DNA reads TGTGCCAGCAGCACACGTACCTGGGAGGATGGAAACACCATATATTTT. This translates into CASSTRTWEDGNTIYF.

The chain carries TRBV4-1 and TRBJ2-7, with D possibly TRBD1 on 6 matching bases. This CDR3 comprises 17 residues. The germline V gene has CDR1 MGHRA and CDR2 YSYEKL. V lost 0 bases and J lost 0, with 15 bases in between. The DNA for the CDR3 is TGCGCCAGCAGCCAAGATTTAGCGTTAGGGGGCTCCTACGAGCAGTACTTC. This codes for CASSQDLALGGSYEQYF.

The gene calls are TRBV28 and TRBJ2-1, with D possibly TRBD2 on 5 matching bases. The germline V gene encodes CDR1 MDHEN and CDR2 SYDVKM. The V end was cut by 3 bases, the J end by 2 bases, with 8 bases between. This CDR3 region has 14 residues. The CDR3 DNA reads TGTGCCAGCAGTTTCGTCGGGACCTACAATGAGCAGTTCTTC. Its protein product is CASSFVGTYNEQFF. The full variable domain, completed using reference TRBV28 and TRBJ2-1, is DVKVTQSSRYLVKRTGEKVFLECVQDMDHENMFWYRQDPGLGLRLIYFSYDVKMKEKGDIPEGYSVSREKKERFSLILESASTNQTSMYLCASSFVGTYNEQFFGPGTRLTVL.

This chain joins TRBV10-3 and TRBJ2-7, with 7 positions matching TRBD1. V was clipped by 4 bases and J by 5 bases; unmatched bases: 5. Germline V gene data show CDR1 as ENHRY and CDR2 as SYGVKD. CDR3 length equals 13 residues. CDR3: CAISGQGRHEQYF. The CDR3 DNA reads TGTGCCATCAGTGGACAGGGTAGGCACGAGCAGTACTTC.

The chain links TRBV27 to TRBJ1-2; D remains unclear. V lost 2 bases and J 2 bases, leaving 12 bases between the germline ends. This CDR3 has 15 amino acids. Germline lookup yields CDR1 MNHEY and CDR2 SMNVEV (reference sequence). In DNA, the CDR3 is TGTGCCAGCAGTTTAAGGTGGCAAGGAAACTATGGCTACACCTTC. Translated, it gives CASSLRWQGNYGYTF.

This clone was counted many times. CDR3: CASSEAPNSVGYGYTF. The CDR3 DNA is TGTGCCAGCAGTGAAGCGCCAAACTCGGTCGGGTATGGCTACACCTTC. This sequence joins TRBV2 and TRBJ1-2; D is ambiguous. The germline V and J ends were trimmed by 0 bases and 5 bases, with 16 bases remaining between them. Looked up from germline, CDR1 is SNHLY and CDR2 is FYNNEI. CDR3 size: 16 residues. The full variable domain, its missing parts supplied by reference TRBV2 and TRBJ1-2, is EPEVTQTPSHQVTQMGQEVILRCVPISNHLYFYWYRQILGQKVEFLVSFYNNEISEKSEIFDDQFSVERPDGSNFTLKIRSTKLEDSAMYFCASSEAPNSVGYGYTFGSGTRLTVV.

The rearrangement uses TRBV6-5 and TRBJ2-3; D ambiguous. V dropped 2 bases and J dropped 2 bases, with 8 bases sitting between them. Per the germline V gene, CDR1 is MNHEY and CDR2 is SVGAGI. The CDR3 is made up of 14 amino acids. CDR3 sequence reads: CASSYGRPTDTQYF. The CDR3 DNA follows: TGTGCCAGCAGTTACGGCAGGCCCACAGATACGCAGTATTTT.

This clone was picked up a small number of times. V and J are TRBV5-1 and TRBJ1-2; D is possibly TRBD1 (6 bases). Germline CDR1 SGHRS, CDR2 YFSETQ. V was pared by 4 bases and J by 2 bases, with 12 bases between. This CDR3 has 14 residues. This CDR3 is CASSSGQKNYGYTF. The CDR3 coding sequence is TGCGCCAGCAGCAGTGGACAGAAAAACTATGGCTACACCTTC.